These T cell receptor beta chains were read from a single sample in a study of cytomegalovirus exposure and HLA in healthy donors. The data were produced by immunoSEQ multiplex PCR, yet TCRdb's version contains in-frame clones alone and is incomplete. This table has under 200,000 clones, roughly 80% appearing once. The sequenced material came from PBMCs. The receptors originated from a male donor in good health and CMV-seronegative. Each CDR3 is given with its conserved first and last residue.

TRBJ1-2	TRBV6-4	CASSPDRNYGYTF
TRBJ1-2	TRBV4-1	CASSTRWGADYGYTF
TRBJ2-7	TRBV7-2	CASSPGQVAGEQYF
TRBJ1-2	TRBV7-9	CASSTRDGSEDYGYTF
TRBJ2-7	TRBV5-8	CASSFSGTGVMGEQYF
TRBJ2-2	TRBV30	CAWSLRFRGTGELFF
TRBJ2-3	TRBV5-1	CASSPRERGPQDTQYF
TRBJ2-7	TRBV7-2	CASSLFDLRGAGVKQYF
TRBJ2-2	TRBV5-1	CASSLTRTSGTGELFF
TRBJ1-4	TRBV5-1	CASSLSTGGNEKLFF
TRBJ1-5	TRBV6-1	CASRPSTAAQPQHF
TRBJ1-6	TRBV5-1	CASSLLKNSYNSPLHF
TRBJ2-5	TRBV5-1	CASSLGNGQETQYF
TRBJ2-1	TRBV4-1	CASSQGTVGGKYNEQFF
TRBJ1-1	TRBV5-1	CASSLPEQGTGLTEAFF
TRBJ1-2	TRBV10-2	CASRGIGTGYGYTF
TRBJ2-7	TRBV19	CASSKGQLKLYEQYF
TRBJ1-6	TRBV30	CAWSSGNSPLHF
TRBJ1-1	TRBV6-1	CASSVWTGNTEAFF
TRBJ2-2	TRBV6-1	CASSWDSTTGELFF
TRBJ1-2	TRBV6-5	CASSSPFQGRYGYTF
TRBJ2-5	TRBV5-1	CASSLVPGQQQETQYF
TRBJ1-2	TRBV6-1	CASSGGMRGGRYGYTF
TRBJ1-6	TRBV6-1	CASSDLQGSYDSPLHF
TRBJ1-1	TRBV7-9	CASSPGVGMNTEAFF